The sequence of this T cell receptor (beta chain) was determined in a study of regulatory T cells in long-lasting Graves disease. Study as a whole: Patients newly diagnosed with Graves' had been on antithyroid drugs for under 3 months. Study outcomes and limitations: Persistent disease exhibited a predilection for TRBV28, TRBJ1-2 and TRBJ2-5.

Stated time point: newly diagnosed GD, antithyroid drugs for less than 3 months. PBMCs provided the RNA from which the TCR library was made. American Thyroid Association guidelines defined how Graves' disease was diagnosed. This clonotype turned up a few times. What it binds is unknown. Arm-PCR of CDR3 regions and iRepertoire HTBI primers were used to build TCR beta libraries. TCRdb reprocessed the multiplex PCR reads with MiXCR, giving one entry per CDR3 protein. The data hold 350,000 to 500,000 distinct CDR3 sequences, with about 17% observed a single time. The CDR3 runs to 14 residues. The V gene's germline CDR1 is SGHDT and CDR2 YYEEEE. V was trimmed by 3 bases and J by 4 bases, leaving 14 bases between them. Another study also made use of these data, one on T cells in Graves' hyperthyroidism and ophthalmopathy.

This TCR derives from a woman between 18 and 30 years old with Graves disease. This material consisted of peripheral blood mononuclear cells (PBMCs), taken at new diagnosis, from a patient treated with antithyroid drugs. This rearrangement joins TRBV5-6 to TRBJ2-7; perhaps TRBD1 as D (6 bases). The CDR3 region has the DNA TGTGCCAGCAGCTCCCGGGACATACCTTACGAGCAGTACTTC. Protein sequence: CASSSRDIPYEQYF.